Listed below are T cell receptor beta chains from one sample, sequenced in a study of shared clonotypes between healthy human individuals. Assay: immunoSEQ multiplex PCR; the TCRdb copy retains only in-frame clones and omits some. The sample contains about 1 million clones, 60% to 80% of which appear only once. Sequencing was performed on memory CD4+ T cells sorted from blood. The receptors were gathered from a man aged 18 to 29 in good health. Both conserved end residues are part of each CDR3. D genes are given only for firm matches. Size is omitted from some rows. Given values are once, few, many or a class for expanded clones.

V gene	D gene	J gene	clone size	CDR3 DNA	CDR3 protein
TRBV28	.	TRBJ1-4	.	TGTGCCAGCAGTTCGACAGGATTGACAACTAATGAAAAACTGTTTTTT	CASSSTGLTTNEKLFF
TRBV2	.	TRBJ1-1	.	TGTGCCAGCAGGGGCAGGAGGGGGAACACTGAAGCTTTCTTT	CASRGRRGNTEAFF
TRBV2	.	TRBJ1-5	.	TGTGCCAGCAGTGATCGCTCAGGGGGCAATCAGCCCCAGCATTTT	CASSDRSGGNQPQHF
TRBV5-1	TRBD1	TRBJ1-1	.	TGCGCCAGCAGCTTGGTTGGGACAGACACTGAAGCTTTCTTT	CASSLVGTDTEAFF
TRBV7-2	.	TRBJ2-5	once	TGTGCCAGCAGCTACGACCGACAAGAGACCCAGTACTTC	CASSYDRQETQYF
TRBV28	.	TRBJ1-4	.	TGTGCCAGCAGTTTACACGGGCAGGGAGGGGAAAAACTGTTTTTT	CASSLHGQGGEKLFF
TRBV6-1	TRBD1	TRBJ2-7	.	TGTGCCAGCAGTGAACTCTCCGGGACAGTGTACGAGCAGTACTTC	CASSELSGTVYEQYF
TRBV5-1	TRBD1	TRBJ1-4	.	TGCGCCAGCAGCTTGGAAGGGACAGCGACTGAAAAACTGTTTTTT	CASSLEGTATEKLFF
TRBV6-6	TRBD1	TRBJ2-7	.	TGTGCCAGCAGGGACGCCGGGACAGGGAGTTACGAGCAGTACTTC	CASRDAGTGSYEQYF
TRBV10-3	TRBD2	TRBJ2-3	.	TGTGCCATCAGTGAGAGGCGGGAGGGCTCCACAGATACGCAGTATTTT	CAISERREGSTDTQYF
TRBV30	.	TRBJ2-2	.	TGTGCCTGCTCATATGCGGAGCTGTTTTTT	CACSYAELFF
TRBV6-4	TRBD1	TRBJ1-2	few	TGTGCCAGCAGTGCGACAGGGGAAGGCTATGGCTACACCTTC	CASSATGEGYGYTF
TRBV5-4	.	TRBJ2-7	few	TGTGCCAGCAGGCTCGACCGTACCGAGCAGTACTTC	CASRLDRTEQYF
TRBV5-1	.	TRBJ2-3	.	TGCGCCAGCAGCTTGGGTTCTAGCGCCGTGGCAGATACGCAGTATTTT	CASSLGSSAVADTQYF
TRBV28	TRBD1	TRBJ2-3	.	TGTGCCAGCACCCGACAGGGGACGGCTAGCACAGATACGCAGTATTTT	CASTRQGTASTDTQYF
TRBV28	.	TRBJ1-5	.	TGTGCCAGCAGCCAAAGGGTTAGCAATCAGCCCCAGCATTTT	CASSQRVSNQPQHF
TRBV25-1	TRBD1	TRBJ2-1	.	TGTGCCAGCAGTGAGAGGGGGCGTAGGGATGAGCAGTTCTTC	CASSERGRRDEQFF
TRBV6-6	TRBD1	TRBJ2-1	.	TGTGCCAGCAGTTACTCTGGACAGGGGAATGAGCAGTTCTTC	CASSYSGQGNEQFF
TRBV28	.	TRBJ2-7	.	TGTGCCAGCAGTGGTAAGTTGGCTCTCTTGGACGAGCAGTACTTC	CASSGKLALLDEQYF
TRBV7-2	TRBD1	TRBJ2-2	.	TGTGCCAGCAGCCCTGACAGGGGAAGAACCGGGGAGCTGTTTTTT	CASSPDRGRTGELFF
TRBV7-2	.	TRBJ2-3	.	TGTGCCAGCAGCCCCCGGACAGGCGCGGGGGATACGCAGTATTTT	CASSPRTGAGDTQYF
TRBV11-2	.	TRBJ2-7	.	TGTGCCAGCAGCAGACAGGGGACTAGGTCCTCCTACGAGCAGTACTTC	CASSRQGTRSSYEQYF
TRBV18	.	TRBJ2-3	.	TGTGCCAGCTCACCCCCACTACCCATAGATACGCAGTATTTT	CASSPPLPIDTQYF
TRBV5-1	.	TRBJ2-5	.	TGCGCCAGCAGCATACAGGGATGGCACCAAGAGACCCAGTACTTC	CASSIQGWHQETQYF
TRBV11-2	.	TRBJ2-3	.	TGTGCCAGCAGCGAAAACCAGGGAGGAGATACGCAGTATTTT	CASSENQGGDTQYF
TRBV18	.	TRBJ1-5	.	TGTGCCAGCTCACCCACTGGGACTGATCAGCCCCAGCATTTT	CASSPTGTDQPQHF
TRBV2	.	TRBJ1-4	.	TGTGCCAGCAGTGAAGCCGGCAGGGGAGGCAAACTGTTTTTT	CASSEAGRGGKLFF
TRBV7-9	TRBD2	TRBJ2-1	few	TGTGCCAGCAGCTTATCTACTAGCGGGAGAGGTGCCTACAATGAGCAGTTCTTC	CASSLSTSGRGAYNEQFF
TRBV2	.	TRBJ2-1	.	TGTGCCAGCAACTCGGGTATGGCCGATGAGCAGTTCTTC	CASNSGMADEQFF
TRBV7-9	.	TRBJ2-5	.	TGTGCCAGCAGCATTGAAAGGACTCGGGAGACCCAGTACTTC	CASSIERTRETQYF
TRBV5-4	.	TRBJ2-5	.	TGTGCCAGCAGCCCCGGACTAAAAGAGACCCAGTACTTC	CASSPGLKETQYF
TRBV19	TRBD1	TRBJ1-6	few	TGTGCCAGTAGCCAACAGGGGGGTAATTCACCCCTCCACTTT	CASSQQGGNSPLHF
TRBV6-1	TRBD2	TRBJ2-7	.	TGTGCCATCATGGGGCTGGGCGGGAGCTCCTACGAGCAGTACTTC	CAIMGLGGSSYEQYF
TRBV19	.	TRBJ2-3	.	TGTGCCAGTAGTCCCCGGGGTTGGTCAGATACGCAGTATTTT	CASSPRGWSDTQYF
TRBV6-1	TRBD1	TRBJ1-2	.	TGTGCCAGCAGTGCGGACAGGGGGCGCCCCGGTTTGTATGGCTACACCTTC	CASSADRGRPGLYGYTF
TRBV7-2	.	TRBJ2-5	few	TGTGCCAGCAGCTCCTATACAGGGCTGGAGACCCAGTACTTC	CASSSYTGLETQYF
TRBV7-2	TRBD1	TRBJ2-3	.	TGTGCCAGCAGCCCACCGGGACAGGGCCCTACAGATACGCAGTATTTT	CASSPPGQGPTDTQYF
TRBV5-1	.	TRBJ1-2	.	TGCGCCAGCAGCTACGACGGGGGGCACTACACCTTC	CASSYDGGHYTF
TRBV11-2	TRBD2	TRBJ2-1	.	TGTGCCAGCAGCCTCTTCGGGGGAGGGCTTTACAATGAGCAGTTCTTC	CASSLFGGGLYNEQFF
TRBV5-1	.	TRBJ2-2	.	TGCGCCAGCAGCGTCGCACCTCAGGGGGGAGTTAGCGGGGAGCTGTTTTTT	CASSVAPQGGVSGELFF
TRBV6-1	TRBD1	TRBJ1-1	.	TGTGCCAGCAGTGAAGGGCAGGGGGCTGTCACTGAAGCTTTCTTT	CASSEGQGAVTEAFF
TRBV5-4	.	TRBJ2-3	.	TGTGCCAGCAGCTTGGCCAGGGCAGTCACAGATACGCAGTATTTT	CASSLARAVTDTQYF
TRBV30	.	TRBJ1-1	few	TGTGCCTGGACCCCCATGACCGTGAACACTGAAGCTTTCTTT	CAWTPMTVNTEAFF
TRBV6-5	TRBD1	TRBJ2-2	few	TGTGCCAGCAGTTGGGGACAGGGGACCACCGGGGAGCTGTTTTTT	CASSWGQGTTGELFF
TRBV2	TRBD1	TRBJ2-2	.	TGTGCCAGCCGCAGGGGGCCCACCGGGGAGCTGTTTTTT	CASRRGPTGELFF
TRBV9	TRBD2	TRBJ2-5	.	TGTGCCAGCAGCGTAGGGGGACTAGCTGGGAAGACCCAGTACTTC	CASSVGGLAGKTQYF
TRBV11-2	TRBD1	TRBJ1-2	.	TGTGCCAGCAGCCAGACAGGGTATGGCTACACCTTC	CASSQTGYGYTF
TRBV21-1	.	TRBJ2-6	.	TGTGCCAGCAGCAAAGCTGGGCTCGGGGGGCATGGGGCCAACGTCCTGACTTTC	CASSKAGLGGHGANVLTF
TRBV9	TRBD2	TRBJ2-3	.	TGTGCCAGCAGCGTAGAAGCGGGACCGGGCTTGACGCAGTATTTT	CASSVEAGPGLTQYF
TRBV19	TRBD2	TRBJ2-2	.	TGTGCCAGTAGTACTGGACTAGCGGGCACCGGGGAGCTGTTTTTT	CASSTGLAGTGELFF
TRBV30	TRBD1	TRBJ2-5	.	TGTGCCGGGGGGACAGGGAAAGAGACCCAGTACTTC	CAGGTGKETQYF
TRBV6-1	TRBD1	TRBJ2-3	.	TGTGCCAGTAGACAGGGCGGCACAGATACGCAGTATTTT	CASRQGGTDTQYF
TRBV18	TRBD2	TRBJ2-6	.	TGTGCCAGCTCACCAGGGACTAGTCGGTCTGGGGCCAACGTCCTGACTTTC	CASSPGTSRSGANVLTF